This T cell receptor (beta chain) was observed in a study of regulatory T cells in long-lasting Graves disease. General study results and limits: Accuracy might have suffered from few samples.

This clonotype was seen at least ten times. Its target is not known. With iRepertoire HTBI primers and Arm-PCR of CDR3 regions, TCR beta libraries were built. TCRdb analysed the multiplex PCR reads with MiXCR anew, one entry per CDR3 protein. The sample has over 500,000 distinct CDR3 sequences, 16% seen once; the top ten hold 15% to 20%. Described time point: newly diagnosed GD, antithyroid drugs for less than 3 months. Extracted PBMC RNA gave rise to the TCR library. Graves' disease diagnosis was established per American Thyroid Association guidelines. All patients originated from an endocrinology department located in Xi'an, China. This sample also appeared in a second study, on T cells in Graves' hyperthyroidism and ophthalmopathy.

Sequencing was performed on peripheral blood mononuclear cells (PBMCs), taken at new diagnosis, from a patient treated with antithyroid drugs. This clonotype originated in a woman aged 25 to 45 with Graves disease.

The CDR3 nucleotides are TGTGCCAGCAGTTCAAACAAGCGGGGTGGCACAGATACGCAGTATTTT. Amino acids: CASSSNKRGGTDTQYF. V and J are TRBV6-5 and TRBJ2-3; 7 bases map to TRBD2. The V gene end was trimmed by 4 bases and the J gene end by 1 base; junction bases not matched to a gene: 8. The CDR3 sequence is 16 residues long. The germline gives CDR1 MNHEY, CDR2 SVGAGI.